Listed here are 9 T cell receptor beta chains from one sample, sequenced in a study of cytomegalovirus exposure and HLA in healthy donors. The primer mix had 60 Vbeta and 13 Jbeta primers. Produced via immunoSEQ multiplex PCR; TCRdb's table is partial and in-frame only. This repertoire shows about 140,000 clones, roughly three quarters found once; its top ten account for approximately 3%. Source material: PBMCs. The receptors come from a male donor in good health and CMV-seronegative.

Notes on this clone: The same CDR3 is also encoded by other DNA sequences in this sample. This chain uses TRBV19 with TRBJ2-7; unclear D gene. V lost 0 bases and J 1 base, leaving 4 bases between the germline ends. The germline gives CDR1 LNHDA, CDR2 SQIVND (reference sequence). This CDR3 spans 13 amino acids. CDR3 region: CASSIDRSYEQYF. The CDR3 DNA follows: TGTGCCAGTAGTATAGACAGGTCCTACGAGCAGTACTTC.

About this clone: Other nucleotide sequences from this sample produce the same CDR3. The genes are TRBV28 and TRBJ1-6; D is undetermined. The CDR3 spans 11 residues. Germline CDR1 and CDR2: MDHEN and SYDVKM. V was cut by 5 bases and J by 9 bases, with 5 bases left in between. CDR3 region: CASSLSSPLHF. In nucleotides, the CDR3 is TGTGCCAGCAGTCTAAGTTCACCCCTCCACTTT.

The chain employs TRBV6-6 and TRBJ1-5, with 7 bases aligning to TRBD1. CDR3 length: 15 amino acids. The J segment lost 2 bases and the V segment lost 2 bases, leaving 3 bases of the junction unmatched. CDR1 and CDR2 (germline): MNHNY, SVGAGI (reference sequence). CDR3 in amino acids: CASSYRDSRNQPQHF. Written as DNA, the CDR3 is TGTGCCAGCAGTTACCGGGACAGCCGCAATCAGCCCCAGCATTTT.

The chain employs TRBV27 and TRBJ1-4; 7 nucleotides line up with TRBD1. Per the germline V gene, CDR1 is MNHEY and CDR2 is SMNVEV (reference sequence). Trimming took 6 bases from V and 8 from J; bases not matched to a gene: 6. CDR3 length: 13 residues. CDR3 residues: CASRRGPLEKLFF. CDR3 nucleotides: TGTGCCAGCAGGAGGGGGCCCTTGGAAAAACTGTTTTTT.

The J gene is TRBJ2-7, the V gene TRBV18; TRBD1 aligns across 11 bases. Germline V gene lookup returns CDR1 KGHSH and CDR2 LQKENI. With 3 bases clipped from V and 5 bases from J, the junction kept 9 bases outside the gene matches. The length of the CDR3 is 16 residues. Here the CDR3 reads CASSPPGQGVYNEQYF. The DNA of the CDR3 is TGTGCCAGCTCACCTCCGGGACAGGGGGTTTACAACGAGCAGTACTTC.

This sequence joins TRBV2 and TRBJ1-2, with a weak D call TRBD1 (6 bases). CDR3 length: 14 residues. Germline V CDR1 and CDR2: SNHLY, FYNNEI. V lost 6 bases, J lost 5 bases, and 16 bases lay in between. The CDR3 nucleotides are TGTGCCAGCAGGCCCCCCAGGGGAGGGTATGGCTACACCTTC. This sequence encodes CASRPPRGGYGYTF.

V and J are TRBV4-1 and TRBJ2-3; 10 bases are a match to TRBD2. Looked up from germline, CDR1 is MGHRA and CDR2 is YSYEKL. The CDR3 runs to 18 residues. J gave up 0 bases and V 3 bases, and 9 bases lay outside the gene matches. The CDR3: CASSQALAGASSTDTQYF. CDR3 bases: TGCGCCAGCAGCCAGGCTCTAGCGGGGGCCTCTAGCACAGATACGCAGTATTTT.

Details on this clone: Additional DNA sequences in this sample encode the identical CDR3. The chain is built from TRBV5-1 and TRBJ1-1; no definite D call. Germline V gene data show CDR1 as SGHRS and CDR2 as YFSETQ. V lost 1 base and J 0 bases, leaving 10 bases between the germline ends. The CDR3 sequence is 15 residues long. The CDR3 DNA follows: TGCGCCAGCAGCTTGCTCCCCGGGATGAACACTGAAGCTTTCTTT. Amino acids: CASSLLPGMNTEAFF. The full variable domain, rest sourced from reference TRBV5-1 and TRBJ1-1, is KAGVTQTPRYLIKTRGQQVTLSCSPISGHRSVSWYQQTPGQGLQFLFEYFSETQRNKGNFPGRFSGRQFSNSRSEMNVSTLELGDSALYLCASSLLPGMNTEAFFGQGTRLTVV.

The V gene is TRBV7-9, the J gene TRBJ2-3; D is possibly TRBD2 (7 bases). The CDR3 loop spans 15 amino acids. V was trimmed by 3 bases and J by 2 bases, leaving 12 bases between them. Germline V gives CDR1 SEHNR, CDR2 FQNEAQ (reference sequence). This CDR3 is CASSLGGGLTDTQYF. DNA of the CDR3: TGTGCCAGCAGCTTGGGGGGGGGCCTCACAGATACGCAGTATTTT.